The 26 T cell receptor beta chains reported below all come from one sample, sequenced in a study of blood T cells in healthy people across ages. Sample-barcoded 5' priming and a J-beta primer mix drove a second PCR of roughly 6 to 12 cycles. MiXCR was run by TCRdb on the 5' RACE reads, yielding one entry per CDR3 protein. Counted here are roughly 2 million distinct CDR3 sequences, just under 50% occurring once; the ten biggest clones make up less than 2.5%. The source material was blood. The receptor set was obtained from a woman aged 40-49 years in good health.

The chain joins TRBV5-6 to TRBJ2-7; a weak D match, TRBD1 (5 bases). This CDR3 has 15 residues. The germline gives CDR1 SGHDT, CDR2 YYEEEE. Deletions cut 6 bases from V and 3 bases from J, with 19 bases between. CDR3 region: CASKGPLAQLYEQYF. The DNA of the CDR3 is TGTGCCAGCAAGGGGCCGCTCGCACAACTCTACGAGCAGTACTTC.

This clonotype was detected a few times. The chain carries TRBV28 and TRBJ2-7, with 9 bases fitting TRBD2. Germline V lookup: CDR1 MDHEN, CDR2 SYDVKM. CDR3 size: 18 residues. The ends lost 4 bases at V and 3 bases at J; junction bases unmatched: 16. The CDR3: CASSSVPGLAGAFYEQYF. The CDR3 DNA reads TGTGCCAGCAGTTCCGTCCCGGGACTAGCCGGCGCCTTCTACGAGCAGTACTTC.

The chain combines TRBV7-2 with TRBJ1-5; D uncertain. The CDR3 runs to 17 residues. Germline V gene data show CDR1 as SGHTA and CDR2 as FQGNSA. V lost 6 bases to trimming and J lost 4 bases, with 22 bases between them. In DNA form, the CDR3 reads TGTGCCAGCAGTTGCTTAGACGAGGGAGTCCTTAATCAGCCCCAGCATTTT. Protein: CASSCLDEGVLNQPQHF.

Comment on this clonotype: One junction end does not reproduce the germline sequence, and a read error may be involved. This chain links TRBV7-9 with TRBJ2-7; D ambiguous. Germline CDR1 SEHNR, CDR2 FQNEAQ (reference sequence). The CDR3 totals 13 residues. The CDR3 is CACSPRISYEQYF. The CDR3 region has the DNA TGTGCCTGCAGTCCGAGGATCTCCTACGAGCAGTACTTC.

The chain recombines TRBV9 with TRBJ2-3; D possibly corresponds to TRBD2 (6 bases). V gave up 2 bases and J gave up 3 bases, with 13 bases separating them. CDR3 length: 15 residues. Per germline, CDR1 SGDLS and CDR2 YYNGEE. In DNA, the CDR3 is TGTGCCAGCAGCGTCTCGGGACTTCCGACAGATACGCAGTATTTT. Its protein is CASSVSGLPTDTQYF.

The chain couples TRBV24-1 to TRBJ1-2, with D perhaps matching TRBD1 (6 bases). CDR1 and CDR2 (germline): KGHDR, SFDVKD. Between the trimmed V and J ends, which lost 4 bases and 5 bases, there was a span of 10 bases. CDR3 length: 13 amino acids. The chain's CDR3 is CATSDTGWYGYTF. The CDR3 DNA reads TGTGCCACCAGTGACACAGGGTGGTATGGCTACACCTTC.

The gene calls are TRBV4-3 and TRBJ1-2; 10 bases agree with TRBD1. The ends lost 0 bases at V and 5 bases at J; junction bases unmatched: 6. From germline, CDR1 is LGHNA and CDR2 YSLEER. This CDR3 region has 16 residues. CDR3 in DNA: TGCGCCAGCAGCCAAGATATACGACAGGGGGCTTATGGCTACACCTTC. Its translation: CASSQDIRQGAYGYTF.

This clonotype was counted a single time. The chain is built from TRBV20-1 and TRBJ2-1; TRBD2 matches 12 bases. Per the germline V gene, CDR1 is DFQATT and CDR2 is SNEGSKA (reference sequence). V lost 2 bases and J lost 8; bases outside the gene matches: 10. The CDR3 loop spans 16 amino acids. The DNA of the CDR3 is TGCAGTGCTAGACATACTAGGACTAGCGGGGTTGATGAGCAGTTCTTC. It codes for CSARHTRTSGVDEQFF.

In its sample, this clonotype was seen many times. The V call is TRBV12-3 or TRBV12-4, the J call TRBJ2-2; no reliable D call. Trimming stripped 1 base from V and 1 base from J, with 4 bases between. The CDR3 loop spans 14 amino acids. This chain's CDR3 is CASSLGGNTGELFF. As DNA, the CDR3 is TGTGCCAGCAGTTTAGGCGGGAACACCGGGGAGCTGTTTTTT.

A few counts support this clonotype. V is TRBV15 and J is TRBJ2-7; a weak D match, TRBD1 (5 bases). V lost 1 base and J 4 bases, leaving 8 bases between the germline ends. The germline gives CDR1 LNHNV, CDR2 YYDKDF (reference sequence). The length of the CDR3 is 13 residues. This chain's CDR3 is CATSRGRVYEQYF. CDR3 in DNA: TGTGCCACCAGCAGAGGCAGGGTTTACGAGCAGTACTTC.

This clonotype showed up just a few times. V usage is TRBV6-5 and J usage is TRBJ2-7; no definite D call. With the DNA end fitting TRBJ2-5 better, the J assignment may be wrong. This CDR3 is built from 12 residues. CDR1 and CDR2 from the germline V gene are MNHEY and SVGAGI. The CDR3 here is CASSAQQETQYF. The DNA for the CDR3 is TGTGCCAGCAGTGCACAGCAAGAGACCCAGTACTTC.

This clonotype appeared once. This sequence joins TRBV6-2 or TRBV6-3 and TRBJ1-6; 9 positions agree with TRBD1. This CDR3 contains 16 residues. The V gene's germline CDR1 is MNHEY and CDR2 SVGEGT. The junction had 11 bases not matched to a gene; V was cut back by 6 bases and J by 8 bases. CDR3 coding DNA: TGTGCCAGCAGCCGCCGGGACAGGGAATTTCATTCACCCCTCCACTTT. Protein product: CASSRRDREFHSPLHF.

This clonotype is a singleton in its sample. The chain links TRBV7-9 to TRBJ2-1, with D possibly called TRBD1 or TRBD2 (6 bases each). This CDR3 is built from 16 residues. Germline values: CDR1 SEHNR, CDR2 FQNEAQ (reference sequence). V was pared by 5 bases and J by 8 bases, with 22 bases between. CDR3 region: CASSPANRGRNYEQFF. CDR3 DNA sequence: TGTGCCAGCAGCCCAGCCAACCGGGGGCGGAATTATGAGCAGTTCTTC.

The CDR3 DNA reads TGTGCCAGCAGTCCCCCGGGACAGGGGTTCGCAGATACGCAGTATTTT. This encodes CASSPPGQGFADTQYF. The V and J genes are TRBV28 and TRBJ2-3, with 10 positions matching TRBD1. CDR1 MDHEN and CDR2 SYDVKM come from the germline V gene. V lost 5 bases, J lost 4 bases, and 9 bases stayed unmatched. The CDR3 has 16 amino acids.

The chain uses TRBV7-3 and TRBJ1-1, with D possibly TRBD1 on 5 matching bases. Trimming stripped 1 base from V and 1 base from J, with 10 bases between. The CDR3 sequence is 15 residues long. Germline-derived CDR1 and CDR2 are SGHTA and FQGTGA. The CDR3 DNA follows: TGTGCCAGCAGCTTAATTCGGGGCGAGAACACTGAAGCTTTCTTT. This translates into CASSLIRGENTEAFF. The full variable domain, rest sourced from reference TRBV7-3 and TRBJ1-1, is GAGVSQTPSNKVTEKGKYVELRCDPISGHTALYWYRQSLGQGPEFLIYFQGTGAADDSGLPNDRFFAVRPEGSVSTLKIQRTERGDSAVYLCASSLIRGENTEAFFGQGTRLTVV.

In nucleotides, the CDR3 is TGCAGCGCCGAGCGGAGCACAGATACGCAGTATTTT. This codes for CSAERSTDTQYF. This chain links TRBV29-1 with TRBJ2-3, with D perhaps TRBD2 (5 bases). The CDR3 extends over 12 amino acids. Germline loops: CDR1 SQVTM, CDR2 ANQGSEA. V dropped 7 bases and J dropped 0 bases, with 8 bases sitting between them.

This clonotype was seen only a few times. The chain carries TRBV25-1 and TRBJ2-1, with D possibly being TRBD2 (6 bases). Germline-derived CDR1 and CDR2 are MGHDK and SYGVNS. V was cut by 0 bases and J by 6 bases, with 9 bases left in between. This CDR3 is built from 14 residues. CDR3 DNA: TGTGCCAGCAGTGAATACCGCGGGACCAATGAGCAGTTCTTC. Protein product: CASSEYRGTNEQFF. Based on the CDR3 plus reference TRBV25-1 and TRBJ2-1, the full variable domain is EADIYQTPRYLVIGTGKKITLECSQTMGHDKMYWYQQDPGMELHLIHYSYGVNSTEKGDLSSESTVSRIRTEHFPLTLESARPSHTSQYLCASSEYRGTNEQFFGPGTRLTVL.

The V gene is TRBV6-2 or TRBV6-3, the J gene TRBJ1-2; a possible D gene is TRBD1 (6 bases). The CDR3 is 16 residues long. With 2 bases removed from V and 2 bases from J, the gap between germline ends came to 15 bases. Germline lookup yields CDR1 MNHEY and CDR2 SVGEGT. In nucleotides, the CDR3 is TGTGCCAGCAGTTACACTAGCGCGGACAGAAACTATGGCTACACCTTC. Its protein is CASSYTSADRNYGYTF.

This sequence joins TRBV7-8 and TRBJ2-3, with D unresolved. From germline, CDR1 is SGHVS and CDR2 FQNEAQ. Trimming stripped 1 base from V and 1 base from J, with 12 bases between. The CDR3 loop spans 16 amino acids. The CDR3: CASSLVPGLGTDTQYF. CDR3 nucleotide sequence: TGTGCCAGCAGCTTAGTCCCAGGTCTCGGCACAGATACGCAGTATTTT.

J is TRBJ2-3 and V is TRBV6-2 or TRBV6-3, with 7 nucleotides matching TRBD2. The ends lost 5 bases at V and 5 bases at J; junction bases unmatched: 13. Germline V gene lookup returns CDR1 MNHEY and CDR2 SVGEGT. This CDR3 comprises 16 residues. This CDR3 is CASSARLAAPGDTQYF. The CDR3, as DNA: TGTGCCAGCAGTGCCCGGCTAGCGGCGCCGGGAGATACGCAGTATTTT.

This clonotype has more than one count but fewer than ten. The V call is TRBV6-2 or TRBV6-3, the J call TRBJ2-7; no clear D gene. This CDR3 has 11 amino acids. Deletions cut 5 bases from V and 7 bases from J, with 9 bases between. Germline loops: CDR1 MNHEY, CDR2 SVGEGT. The CDR3 nucleotides are TGTGCCAGCAGTGACTTATGGGAGCAGTACTTC. It translates to CASSDLWEQYF.

The chain joins TRBV3-1 to TRBJ2-3, with 9 positions matching TRBD2. The V gene end was trimmed by 1 base and the J gene end by 0 bases; junction bases not matched to a gene: 5. CDR1 is LGHDT, CDR2 YNNKEL, per germline (reference sequence). This CDR3 comprises 17 residues. CDR3 loop: CASSQVSGGPSTDTQYF. CDR3 sequence (DNA): TGTGCCAGCAGCCAAGTAAGCGGGGGGCCTAGCACAGATACGCAGTATTTT.

This chain connects TRBV7-2 to TRBJ2-5; TRBD2 matches at 7 bases. V was pared by 4 bases and J by 11 bases, with 16 bases of the junction left unmatched. Per the germline V gene, CDR1 is SGHTA and CDR2 is FQGNSA. The CDR3 consists of 15 residues. DNA of the CDR3: TGTGCCAGCAGCTCCTGGGGGGGAGTGGGCAATGAGCAGTACTTC. This sequence encodes CASSSWGGVGNEQYF.

The chain couples TRBV29-1 to TRBJ1-2; 8 bases fit TRBD1. Germline V gives CDR1 SQVTM, CDR2 ANQGSEA. This CDR3 contains 13 residues. V dropped 5 bases and J dropped 4; count of bases not matched to a gene: 6. The CDR3 here is CSVTRDRGYGYTF. DNA for the CDR3: TGCAGCGTTACACGTGACAGGGGCTATGGCTACACCTTC.

This chain links TRBV11-2 with TRBJ2-1; 7 bases are a match to TRBD2. The ends lost 5 bases at V and 5 bases at J; junction bases unmatched: 9. The CDR3 runs 15 residues. Germline CDR1 and CDR2: SGHAT and FQNNGV. Here the CDR3 DNA reads TGTGCCAGCAGCCAATGGACTGGGGGGGACAATGAGCAGTTCTTC. Protein: CASSQWTGGDNEQFF.

V gene TRBV4-2 combines with J gene TRBJ2-1, with D perhaps matching TRBD2 (6 bases). The CDR3 consists of 13 residues. Germline V gives CDR1 LGHNA, CDR2 YNFKEQ. Trimming took 5 bases from V and 3 from J, leaving 8 bases between them. The CDR3 sequence: CASSKEGYNEQFF. The CDR3 DNA reads as TGTGCCAGCAGCAAGGAGGGCTACAATGAGCAGTTCTTC.